The rows below give T cell receptor beta chains drawn from one sample of a study of blood T cell repertoires in COVID-19. Generated by immunoSEQ multiplex PCR, the TCRdb table keeps only in-frame clones and is missing some. The sample gives under 250,000 clones, about nine tenths of which show up once; around 2.6% is in the top ten. Material for sequencing was PBMCs or T cells enriched from blood (not recorded which). The receptor source for this set is a woman aged 25-40 years with acute COVID-19. CDR3s include the opening cysteine and the closing phenylalanine or tryptophan. A D gene is named only where the DNA matches it firmly. Rows may omit the clone size; those that give it use once, few, many or a size class.

d_call: .; j_call: TRBJ2-7; v_call: TRBV6-5; clone_size: once; cdr3_aa: CASSYTTGYYEQYF; cdr3_nt: TGTGCCAGCAGTTACACCACAGGGTACTACGAGCAGTACTTC
d_call: .; j_call: TRBJ1-1; v_call: TRBV3-1/TRBV3-2; clone_size: .; cdr3_aa: CASSQEWDKAAFF; cdr3_nt: TGTGCCAGCAGCCAAGAGTGGGACAAAGCAGCTTTCTTT
d_call: .; j_call: TRBJ1-2; v_call: TRBV25-1; clone_size: .; cdr3_aa: CASSDSPPDYGYTF; cdr3_nt: TGTGCCAGCAGTGATTCCCCTCCCGACTATGGCTACACCTTC
d_call: .; j_call: TRBJ2-2; v_call: TRBV19; clone_size: .; cdr3_aa: CASTDFLGTGELFF; cdr3_nt: TGTGCCAGTACCGATTTCCTAGGCACCGGGGAGCTGTTTTTT
d_call: .; j_call: TRBJ1-2; v_call: TRBV7-6; clone_size: .; cdr3_aa: CASSLDLGGYGYTF; cdr3_nt: TGTGCCAGCAGCTTAGATTTGGGGGGCTATGGCTACACCTTC
d_call: TRBD1; j_call: TRBJ1-1; v_call: TRBV30; clone_size: once; cdr3_aa: CAWNPGQGRGEEAFF; cdr3_nt: TGTGCCTGGAACCCGGGACAGGGGAGGGGGGAGGAAGCTTTCTTT
d_call: .; j_call: TRBJ1-1; v_call: TRBV12-3/TRBV12-4; clone_size: few; cdr3_aa: CASTRTADTEAFF; cdr3_nt: TGTGCCAGCACCCGGACAGCCGACACTGAAGCTTTCTTT
d_call: .; j_call: TRBJ2-3; v_call: TRBV3-1/TRBV3-2; clone_size: once; cdr3_aa: CASSRETRDTQYF; cdr3_nt: TGTGCCAGCAGCCGAGAAACTAGAGATACGCAGTATTTT
d_call: .; j_call: TRBJ1-5; v_call: TRBV4-1; clone_size: .; cdr3_aa: CASSQVRGNNQPQHF; cdr3_nt: TGCGCCAGCAGCCAAGTAAGAGGAAACAATCAGCCCCAGCATTTT
d_call: .; j_call: TRBJ2-1; v_call: TRBV6-5; clone_size: few; cdr3_aa: CASSYRFTGGLNEQFF; cdr3_nt: TGTGCCAGCAGTTACCGGTTTACGGGGGGCCTGAATGAGCAGTTCTTC
d_call: .; j_call: TRBJ1-2; v_call: TRBV3-1/TRBV3-2; clone_size: .; cdr3_aa: CASSQDRGYGYTF; cdr3_nt: TGTGCCAGCAGCCAAGACAGGGGATATGGCTACACCTTC
d_call: .; j_call: TRBJ2-7; v_call: TRBV6-6; clone_size: .; cdr3_aa: CASSSPTLPTYEQYF; cdr3_nt: TGTGCCAGCAGTAGCCCCACCCTTCCTACCTACGAGCAGTACTTC
d_call: TRBD1; j_call: TRBJ1-2; v_call: TRBV5-1; clone_size: .; cdr3_aa: CASRAPGQGAVNYGYTF; cdr3_nt: TGCGCCAGCAGGGCTCCGGGACAGGGGGCAGTTAACTATGGCTACACCTTC
d_call: .; j_call: TRBJ2-7; v_call: TRBV2; clone_size: once; cdr3_aa: CASSVDRSYEQYF; cdr3_nt: TGTGCCAGCAGTGTAGACAGGTCCTACGAGCAGTACTTC
d_call: .; j_call: TRBJ2-3; v_call: TRBV7-9; clone_size: .; cdr3_aa: CASSATWTDTQYF; cdr3_nt: TGTGCCAGCAGCGCAACTTGGACAGATACGCAGTATTTT
d_call: .; j_call: TRBJ2-3; v_call: TRBV6-1; clone_size: .; cdr3_aa: CASSDRGKSDTQYF; cdr3_nt: TGTGCCAGCAGTGATCGGGGAAAGTCAGATACGCAGTATTTT
d_call: TRBD1; j_call: TRBJ2-3; v_call: TRBV29-1; clone_size: once; cdr3_aa: CSAVRQGRTDTQYF; cdr3_nt: TGCAGCGCCGTCCGACAGGGTAGAACAGATACGCAGTATTTT
d_call: .; j_call: TRBJ1-4; v_call: TRBV4-3; clone_size: .; cdr3_aa: CASSQDRNREKLFF; cdr3_nt: TGCGCCAGCAGCCAAGATCGGAACAGAGAAAAACTGTTTTTT
d_call: .; j_call: TRBJ1-1; v_call: TRBV2; clone_size: once; cdr3_aa: CASNEPPRTEAFF; cdr3_nt: TGTGCCAGCAATGAGCCCCCGAGGACTGAAGCTTTCTTT
d_call: .; j_call: TRBJ1-2; v_call: TRBV2; clone_size: .; cdr3_aa: CASSEYGQLNYGYTF; cdr3_nt: TGTGCCAGCAGTGAATATGGACAGCTTAACTATGGCTACACCTTC
d_call: TRBD2; j_call: TRBJ2-7; v_call: TRBV7-8; clone_size: .; cdr3_aa: CASSVGDYSYYEQYF; cdr3_nt: TGTGCCAGCAGCGTAGGGGACTACTCGTACTACGAGCAGTACTTC
d_call: .; j_call: TRBJ1-1; v_call: TRBV18; clone_size: .; cdr3_aa: CASSPRVGGENTEAFF; cdr3_nt: TGTGCCAGCTCACCACGAGTAGGGGGAGAGAACACTGAAGCTTTCTTT
d_call: .; j_call: TRBJ1-1; v_call: TRBV29-1; clone_size: once; cdr3_aa: CSVGETGRTEAFF; cdr3_nt: TGCAGCGTTGGAGAGACAGGCCGCACTGAAGCTTTCTTT
d_call: TRBD2; j_call: TRBJ2-3; v_call: TRBV5-4; clone_size: .; cdr3_aa: CASSLAGGLGTDTQYF; cdr3_nt: TGTGCCAGCAGCTTGGCCGGGGGGTTGGGCACAGATACGCAGTATTTT
d_call: .; j_call: TRBJ1-1; v_call: TRBV28; clone_size: .; cdr3_aa: CASSVLYSNTEAFF; cdr3_nt: TGTGCCAGCAGCGTCCTATATTCGAACACTGAAGCTTTCTTT
d_call: TRBD1; j_call: TRBJ1-1; v_call: TRBV6-5; clone_size: .; cdr3_aa: CASILQTGAVTEAFF; cdr3_nt: TGTGCCAGCATACTCCAGACAGGGGCGGTCACTGAAGCTTTCTTT
d_call: TRBD1; j_call: TRBJ1-4; v_call: TRBV30; clone_size: .; cdr3_aa: CAWSKGTGAEKLFF; cdr3_nt: TGTGCCTGGAGTAAAGGGACAGGGGCTGAAAAACTGTTTTTT
d_call: .; j_call: TRBJ1-5; v_call: TRBV6-5; clone_size: .; cdr3_aa: CASSYGPNQPQHF; cdr3_nt: TGTGCCAGCAGTTATGGGCCGAATCAGCCCCAGCATTTT
d_call: TRBD2; j_call: TRBJ2-5; v_call: TRBV7-9; clone_size: .; cdr3_aa: CASSGKTSGGSRETQYF; cdr3_nt: TGTGCCAGCAGCGGGAAGACTAGCGGGGGTTCTCGCGAGACCCAGTACTTC
d_call: .; j_call: TRBJ2-2; v_call: TRBV4-2; clone_size: .; cdr3_aa: CASSQGGLGTGELFF; cdr3_nt: TGTGCCAGCAGCCAAGGGGGGCTTGGAACCGGGGAGCTGTTTTTT